This record concerns one T cell receptor (beta chain) sequence. Its antigen remains unknown. The authors ran a second PCR of 7 to 11 cycles using a sample-barcoded 5' primer and a J-beta primer mix. No fewer than 2.5 million CDR3-containing paired-end reads came from each sample. Each CDR3 protein gets one entry after TCRdb re-called the 5' RACE reads with MiXCR. The sample lists around 940,000 distinct CDR3 sequences; about 51% were seen once. CDR3 length: 12 residues. CDR1 is LGHDT and CDR2 is YNNKEL in the germline V gene (reference sequence). V was pared by 3 bases and J by 4 bases, with 6 bases between. The source of the sample is a study of blood T cells in healthy people across ages. Study results and caveats: Among long-lived donors, naive CD4+ cells were more numerous and diversity higher than in aged donors. Per million T cells, the diversity of TCR beta decreased roughly linearly as age advanced.

This chain links TRBV3-1 with TRBJ1-2; D ambiguous. The clonotype comes from a woman in her sixties or seventies in good health. Material: blood. The CDR3 reads CASSQAAYGYTF. The DNA of the CDR3 is TGTGCCAGCAGCCAGGCGGCCTATGGCTACACCTTC. The full variable domain, in which reference TRBV3-1 and TRBJ1-2 provide the parts outside the CDR3, is DTAVSQTPKYLVTQMGNDKSIKCEQNLGHDTMYWYKQDSKKFLKIMFSYNNKELIINETVPNRFSPKSPDKAHLNLHINSLELGDSAVYFCASSQAAYGYTFGSGTRLTVV.